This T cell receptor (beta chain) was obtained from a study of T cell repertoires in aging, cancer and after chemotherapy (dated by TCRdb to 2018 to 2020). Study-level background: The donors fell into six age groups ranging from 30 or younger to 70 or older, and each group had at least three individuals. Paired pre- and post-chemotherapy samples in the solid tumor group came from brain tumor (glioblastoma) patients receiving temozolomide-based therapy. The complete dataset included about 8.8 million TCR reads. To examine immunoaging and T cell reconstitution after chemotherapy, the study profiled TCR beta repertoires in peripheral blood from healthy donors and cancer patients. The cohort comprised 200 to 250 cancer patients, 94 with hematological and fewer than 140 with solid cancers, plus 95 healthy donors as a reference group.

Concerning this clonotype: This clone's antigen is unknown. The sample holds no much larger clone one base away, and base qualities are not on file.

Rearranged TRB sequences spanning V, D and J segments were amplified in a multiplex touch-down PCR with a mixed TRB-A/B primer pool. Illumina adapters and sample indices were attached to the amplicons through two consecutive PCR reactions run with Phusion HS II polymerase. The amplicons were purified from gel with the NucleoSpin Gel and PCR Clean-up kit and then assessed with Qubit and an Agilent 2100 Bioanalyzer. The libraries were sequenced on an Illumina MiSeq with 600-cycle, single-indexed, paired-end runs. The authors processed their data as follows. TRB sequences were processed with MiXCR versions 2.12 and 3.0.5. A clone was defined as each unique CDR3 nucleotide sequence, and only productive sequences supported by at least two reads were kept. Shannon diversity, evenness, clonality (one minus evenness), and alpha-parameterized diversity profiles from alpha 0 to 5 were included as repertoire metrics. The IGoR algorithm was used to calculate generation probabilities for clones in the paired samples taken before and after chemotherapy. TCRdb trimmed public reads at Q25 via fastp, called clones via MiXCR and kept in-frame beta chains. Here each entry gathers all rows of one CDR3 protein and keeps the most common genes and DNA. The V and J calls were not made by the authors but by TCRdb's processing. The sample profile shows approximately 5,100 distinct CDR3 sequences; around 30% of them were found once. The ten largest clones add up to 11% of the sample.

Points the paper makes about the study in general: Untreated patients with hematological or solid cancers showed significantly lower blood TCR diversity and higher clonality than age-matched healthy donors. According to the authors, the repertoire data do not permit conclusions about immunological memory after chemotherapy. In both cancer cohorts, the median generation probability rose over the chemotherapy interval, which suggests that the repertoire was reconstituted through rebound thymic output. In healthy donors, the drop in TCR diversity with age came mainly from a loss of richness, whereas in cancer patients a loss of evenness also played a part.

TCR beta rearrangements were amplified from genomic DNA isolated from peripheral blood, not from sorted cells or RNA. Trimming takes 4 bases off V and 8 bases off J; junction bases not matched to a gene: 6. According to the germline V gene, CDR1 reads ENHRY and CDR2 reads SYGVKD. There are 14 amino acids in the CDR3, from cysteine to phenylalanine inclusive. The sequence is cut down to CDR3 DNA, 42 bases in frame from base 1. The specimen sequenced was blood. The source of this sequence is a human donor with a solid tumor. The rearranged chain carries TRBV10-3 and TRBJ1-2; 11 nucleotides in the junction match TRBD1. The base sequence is TGTGCCATCAGTGCAGGACAGGGGGCCTCAGGCTACACCTTC. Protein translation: CAISAGQGASGYTF.